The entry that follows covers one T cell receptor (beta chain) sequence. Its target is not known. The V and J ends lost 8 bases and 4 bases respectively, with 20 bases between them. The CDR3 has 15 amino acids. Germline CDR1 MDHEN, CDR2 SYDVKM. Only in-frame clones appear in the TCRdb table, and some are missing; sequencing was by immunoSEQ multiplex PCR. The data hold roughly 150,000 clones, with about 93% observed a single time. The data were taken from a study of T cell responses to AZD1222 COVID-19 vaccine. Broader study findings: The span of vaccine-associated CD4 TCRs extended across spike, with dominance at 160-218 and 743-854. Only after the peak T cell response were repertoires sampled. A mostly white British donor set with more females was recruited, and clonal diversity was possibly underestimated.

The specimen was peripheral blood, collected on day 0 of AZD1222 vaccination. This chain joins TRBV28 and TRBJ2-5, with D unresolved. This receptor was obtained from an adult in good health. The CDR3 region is CASGVRLGRRETQYF. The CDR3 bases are TGTGCCAGCGGAGTCCGGCTGGGCAGACGAGAGACCCAGTACTTC.